A selection of T cell receptor beta chains follows, all from one sample in a study of blood T cell repertoires in COVID-19. Clones were sequenced by immunoSEQ multiplex PCR, and TCRdb holds only the in-frame ones, with some missing. Of 150,000 or so clones listed, roughly 82% are singletons. Sample: peripheral blood. Every receptor here comes from a human donor with acute or convalescent COVID-19. The donor label of this sample is uncertain. CDR3s include the opening cysteine and the closing phenylalanine or tryptophan. A D gene is named only where the DNA matches it firmly. Size is omitted from some rows. Given values are once, few, many or a class for expanded clones.

>-|TRBV25-1|once|TRBJ1-2
TGTGCCAGCAGTGTGGAGGGCTATGGCTACACCTTC
CASSVEGYGYTF
>TRBD1|TRBV29-1|few|TRBJ1-1
TGCAGCGTTCTTAGTCCCGGGACAGGGAGCACTGAAGCTTTCTTT
CSVLSPGTGSTEAFF
>-|TRBV30|-|TRBJ2-3
TGTGCCTGGAGATCGGAGGCGGGGACAGATACGCAGTATTTT
CAWRSEAGTDTQYF
>-|TRBV30|-|TRBJ1-2
TGTGCCTGGAGTGCAGGGCTCGGGTCTGGCTACACCTTC
CAWSAGLGSGYTF
>TRBD1|TRBV7-9|-|TRBJ2-7
TGTGCCAGCAGCCACAGGGGTGCCGAGCAGTACTTC
CASSHRGAEQYF
>TRBD1|TRBV5-1|-|TRBJ1-2
TGCGCCAGCAGCCCCGGACAGGGGCGTTTCTATGGCTACACCTTC
CASSPGQGRFYGYTF
>-|TRBV4-1|once|TRBJ1-5
TGCGCCAGCAGCCATGACGGGAAGCAGGATCAGCCCCAGCATTTT
CASSHDGKQDQPQHF
>-|TRBV18|-|TRBJ2-2
TGTGCCAGCTCACTCCTAGCAGGGGTCATCAACACCGGGGAGCTGTTTTTT
CASSLLAGVINTGELFF
>TRBD1|TRBV11-2|once|TRBJ1-2
TGTGCCAGCAGCTTAATACGGGGACAGGGGGCGGTTGGCTACACCTTC
CASSLIRGQGAVGYTF
>TRBD2|TRBV7-6|-|TRBJ2-7
TGTGCCAGCAGCTTAGCGAGAGCGGGGGGCTCCTACGAGCAGTACTTC
CASSLARAGGSYEQYF
>TRBD2|TRBV6-6|-|TRBJ2-3
TGTGCCAGCAGTTTTAGCGGGGGGGCGACAGATACGCAGTATTTT
CASSFSGGATDTQYF
>-|TRBV27|-|TRBJ2-3
TGTGCCAGCAGTTTATTTTGGGGGGCAGATACGCAGTATTTT
CASSLFWGADTQYF
>TRBD1|TRBV20-1|-|TRBJ1-6
TGCAGTGCTAGTTCCGGACAGGGGAAGGTTTCACCCCTCCACTTT
CSASSGQGKVSPLHF
>-|TRBV11-2|once|TRBJ2-1
TGTGCCAGCAGCTTAGAGGCCTTGGCGGGCAGGGGTAACCTAAATGAGCAGTTCTTC
CASSLEALAGRGNLNEQFF
>-|TRBV6-1|-|TRBJ1-5
TGTGCCAGCAGTGAAAGGGGGATTCGAGATCAGCCCCAGCATTTT
CASSERGIRDQPQHF
>-|TRBV28|-|TRBJ1-2
TGTGCCAGCACCGCCGGACAGACTAACTATGGCTACACCTTC
CASTAGQTNYGYTF
>-|TRBV27|once|TRBJ1-5
TGTGCCAGCACCGGCCGGGGGGATCAGCCCCAGCATTTT
CASTGRGDQPQHF
>TRBD1|TRBV4-2|few|TRBJ1-2
TGTGCCAGCAGCCTGGGGGGGGACAGGGACTATGGCTACACCTTC
CASSLGGDRDYGYTF
>-|TRBV29-1|-|TRBJ1-2
TGCAGCGTTGAAGAAGGGGGTAACTATGGCTACACCTTC
CSVEEGGNYGYTF
>-|TRBV4-2|-|TRBJ1-1
TGTGCCAGCACCGGGGGGGGTGAGCCGAGGGAAACTGAAGCTTTCTTT
CASTGGGEPRETEAFF
>-|TRBV7-2|-|TRBJ1-6
TGTGCCAGCAGCCCCCGGTCGGTTCTGGGCAATTCACCCCTCCACTTT
CASSPRSVLGNSPLHF
>-|TRBV2|-|TRBJ1-1
TGTGCCAGCAGTGCAGGGGAGAGAAATACTGAAGCTTTCTTT
CASSAGERNTEAFF
>-|TRBV19|-|TRBJ2-7
TGTGCCAGTAGTATCAATTCGGCAGGTAATCGATACGAGCAGTACTTC
CASSINSAGNRYEQYF
>TRBD1|TRBV18|-|TRBJ2-7
TGTGCCAGCTCACCGCCATCCGGTCCCCGGGACAGAGTAGTAGAGCAGTACTTC
CASSPPSGPRDRVVEQYF
>-|TRBV19|once|TRBJ1-5
TGTGCCAGTAGTACGCGGGGGGGCAGGGGCGCATATAGCAATCAGCCCCAGCATTTT
CASSTRGGRGAYSNQPQHF
>TRBD1|TRBV27|-|TRBJ1-2
TGTGCCAGCAGCCCCCAAGGCGGGCAGGGGGGCTTCACGCTCTATGGCTACACCTTC
CASSPQGGQGGFTLYGYTF
>-|TRBV4-3|-|TRBJ2-2
TGCGCCAGCAGCCCTCCCCGCCCGGGGGACTCGAACACCGGGGAGCTGTTTTTT
CASSPPRPGDSNTGELFF
>TRBD2|TRBV5-1|-|TRBJ2-1
TGCGCCAGCGCCCTCCTAGGTAGCGGGGGGGCCAGCGATGAGCAGTTCTTC
CASALLGSGGASDEQFF
>TRBD1|TRBV6-6|-|TRBJ1-5
TGTGCCAGCAGTCAGGACAGGCTCCAAACCAATCAGCCCCAGCATTTT
CASSQDRLQTNQPQHF
>-|TRBV10-3|-|TRBJ2-2
TGTGCCATCCGCCCCCGGGGAACCGGGGAGCTGTTTTTT
CAIRPRGTGELFF
>TRBD1|TRBV6-1|-|TRBJ2-7
TGTGCCAGCAGTGACCGGGACAGGGGCCCCTACGAGCAGTACTTC
CASSDRDRGPYEQYF
>TRBD1|TRBV5-4|-|TRBJ2-7
TGTGCCAGCAGCCCGGCCCCGGGACAGGGTAAGGAGGAGTACTTC
CASSPAPGQGKEEYF
>-|TRBV5-1|-|TRBJ1-1
TGCGCCAGCCTACGAGGGAATGGGGACACTGAAGCTTTCTTT
CASLRGNGDTEAFF
>-|TRBV6-2/TRBV6-3|-|TRBJ1-1
TGTGCCAGCAGTTCGACCAGGCCCTTGAACACTGAAGCTTTCTTT
CASSSTRPLNTEAFF
>-|TRBV19|-|TRBJ2-7
TGTGCCAGTAGTCCCTACAGTCTGGTTCCGGGGAAGCAGTACTTC
CASSPYSLVPGKQYF
>TRBD2|TRBV4-1|-|TRBJ2-3
TGCGCCAGCAGCCAAGATGTAGCGGGGGGGCCCGATACGCAGTATTTT
CASSQDVAGGPDTQYF
>-|TRBV6-5|-|TRBJ2-7
TGTGCCAGCAACCAGGCGGGGGAGCAGTACTTC
CASNQAGEQYF
>-|TRBV3-1/TRBV3-2|-|TRBJ1-2
TGTGCCAGCAGCCCAGGTTCCGGTACCTATGGCTACACCTTC
CASSPGSGTYGYTF
>TRBD1|TRBV6-5|-|TRBJ1-3
TGTGCCAGCACGGGACAGGGGTTTGGAAACACCATATATTTT
CASTGQGFGNTIYF